Below are 5 T cell receptor beta chains sequenced from a single sample in a study of blood T cell repertoires in COVID-19 (dated by TCRdb to about 2020). Library preparation used the immunoSEQ multiplex PCR assay. The immuneACCESS repertoire file appears here via TCRdb, limited to in-frame rearrangements. These files lack a portion of the clones; in checked studies, under half of the deficit traces to unresolved V genes, and the cause of the others is not known. The sample table holds some 77,000 clones, of which just under 85% were seen once. Over 25% of the sample comes from the top ten. Input material: peripheral blood. Source of these receptors: a man between 65 and 79 years old with acute or convalescent COVID-19.

This chain joins TRBV18 and TRBJ2-7; tentative D call: TRBD1 (6 bases). CDR3 length: 14 amino acids. CDR1 is KGHSH and CDR2 is LQKENI in the germline V gene. Trimming removed 3 bases at V and 4 bases at J, with 13 bases between. The chain's CDR3 is CASSPQGKGYEQYF. The DNA of the CDR3 is TGTGCCAGCTCACCCCAGGGGAAGGGTTACGAGCAGTACTTC.

The rearrangement links TRBV6-5 to TRBJ1-5; 10 nucleotides align to TRBD1. The CDR3 loop spans 16 amino acids. V was clipped by 0 bases and J by 8 bases; unmatched bases: 7. The germline V gene has CDR1 MNHEY and CDR2 SVGAGI. This CDR3 is CASSYSRQGAGEPQHF. The CDR3 nucleotides are TGTGCCAGCAGTTACTCGAGACAGGGGGCTGGAGAGCCCCAGCATTTT.

V gene TRBV3-1 (or the pseudogene TRBV3-2) combines with J gene TRBJ2-1, with 11 bases fitting TRBD2. The CDR3 contains 17 residues. J was trimmed by 2 bases and V by 3 bases; bases with no gene match: 6. Germline values: CDR1 LGHDT, CDR2 YNNKEL (reference sequence). This CDR3 reads CASSQYTSGSTYNEQFF. The CDR3 nucleotides are TGTGCCAGCAGCCAGTATACTAGCGGGAGCACCTACAATGAGCAGTTCTTC.

V and J are TRBV6-5 and TRBJ1-5; possibly TRBD1 for D (5 bases). The CDR3 spans 15 residues. Germline CDR1 reads MNHEY; CDR2 reads SVGAGI. Trimming removed 6 bases from V and 9 bases from J, with 21 bases in between. Here the CDR3 reads CASSPRRQQGWPQHF. The CDR3 bases are TGTGCCAGCAGCCCCCGTCGACAGCAGGGTTGGCCCCAGCATTTT.

This clone occurred once. The chain joins TRBV28 to TRBJ1-2; maybe TRBD1 (5 bases). The CDR3 totals 13 residues. Germline V lookup: CDR1 MDHEN, CDR2 SYDVKM. The V end was cut by 3 bases, the J end by 4 bases, with 9 bases between. CDR3 in amino acids: CASSFTGPYGYTF. For the CDR3, the DNA is TGTGCCAGCAGTTTTACAGGACCCTATGGCTACACCTTC.